Sequencing of this T cell receptor (beta chain) was carried out in a study of Ad26.COV2.S vaccination and SARS-CoV-2 variants. Study summary: Administration of Ad26.COV2.S was intramuscular, either once or twice 56 days apart.

This CDR3 spans 14 amino acids. CDR1 and CDR2 (germline): LGHDT, YNNKEL (reference sequence). The V end was cut by 4 bases, the J end by 3 bases, with 10 bases between. Turning to this clone: Its target is not known.

Sample treatment: roughly 19 received Ad26.COV2.S at low or high dose, single or two shots; several received placebo; per-sample allocation not given. Samples came from day 63 after the first vaccine or placebo injection. The study, taken as a whole, reports: Possibly, TCR breadth and depth analyses underestimated total T cell responses. Measurement of non-spike TCR breadth gave similar results in vaccine and placebo recipients.

The assay was immunoSEQ multiplex PCR, and TCRdb's table has in-frame clones only and misses some. The profile covers 240,000 or so clones, with around 89% appearing a single time and around 10% taken by the ten largest. This TCR was recovered from a person aged 18-65 years who received the Ad26.COV2.S COVID-19 vaccine or a placebo. The starting material was peripheral blood, obtained in a trial of Ad26.COV2.S vaccine versus placebo. This rearrangement joins TRBV3-1 (or the pseudogene TRBV3-2) to TRBJ1-3; D gene ambiguous. CDR3 region: CASSLQGYGNTIYF. CDR3 DNA: TGTGCCAGCAGCCTACAAGGGTATGGAAACACCATATATTTT.